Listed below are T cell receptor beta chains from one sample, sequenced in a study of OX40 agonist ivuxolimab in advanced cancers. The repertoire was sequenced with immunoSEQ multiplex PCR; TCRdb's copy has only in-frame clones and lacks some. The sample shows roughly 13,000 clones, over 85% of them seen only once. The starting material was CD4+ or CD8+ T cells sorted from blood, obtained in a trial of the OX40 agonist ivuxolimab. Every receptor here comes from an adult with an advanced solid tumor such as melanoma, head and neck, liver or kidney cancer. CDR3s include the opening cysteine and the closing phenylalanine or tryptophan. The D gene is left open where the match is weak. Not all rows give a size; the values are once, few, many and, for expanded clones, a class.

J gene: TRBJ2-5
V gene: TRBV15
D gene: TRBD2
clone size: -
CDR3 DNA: TGTGCCACCAGCGGGGGACTAGCGGGAGTAGGGGAGACCCAGTACTTC
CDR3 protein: CATSGGLAGVGETQYF

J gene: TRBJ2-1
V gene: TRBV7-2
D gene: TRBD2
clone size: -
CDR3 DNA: TGTGCCAGCAGCCCGGGACTAGCGGGAGAGCAGTTCTTC
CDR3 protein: CASSPGLAGEQFF

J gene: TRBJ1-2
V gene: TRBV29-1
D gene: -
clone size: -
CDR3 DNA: TGCAGCGGGGCCACTAACTATGGCTACACCTTC
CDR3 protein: CSGATNYGYTF

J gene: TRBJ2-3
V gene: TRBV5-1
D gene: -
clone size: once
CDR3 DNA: TGCGCCAGCCCTGCCGGGGGCCCCCTTTGCGCAGATACGCAGTATTTT
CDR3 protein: CASPAGGPLCADTQYF

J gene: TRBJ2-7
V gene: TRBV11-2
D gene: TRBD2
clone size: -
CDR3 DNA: TGTGCCAGCAGCCTGAGCGGGAGGACCCGCGAGCAGTACTTC
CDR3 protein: CASSLSGRTREQYF

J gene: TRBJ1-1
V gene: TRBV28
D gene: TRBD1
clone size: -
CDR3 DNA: TGTGCCAGCAGGAGAACAGGGGGTGGGATGAACACTGAAGCTTTCTTT
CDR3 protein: CASRRTGGGMNTEAFF

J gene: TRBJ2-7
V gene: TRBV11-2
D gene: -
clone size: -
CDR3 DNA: TGTGCCAGCAGCAGTTCCGGGACAAGCTACGAGCAGTACTTC
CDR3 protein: CASSSSGTSYEQYF

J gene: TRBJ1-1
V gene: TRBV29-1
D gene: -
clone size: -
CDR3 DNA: TGCAGCGTTGAAGTGAACACTGAAGCTTTCTTT
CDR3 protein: CSVEVNTEAFF

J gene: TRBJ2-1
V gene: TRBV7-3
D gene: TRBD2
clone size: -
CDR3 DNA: TGTGCCAGCAGCTCCTTAGCGGGACCTACCTACAATGAGCAGTTCTTC
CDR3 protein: CASSSLAGPTYNEQFF

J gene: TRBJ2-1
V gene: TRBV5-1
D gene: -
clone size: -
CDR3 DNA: TGCGCCAGCAGCTCTGTGAACAGTCCTGATGAGCAGTTCTTC
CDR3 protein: CASSSVNSPDEQFF

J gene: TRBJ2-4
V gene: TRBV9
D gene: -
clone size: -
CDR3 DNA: TGTGCCAGCCGGGACAAGGACTTCCCGACGGCCAAAAACATTCAGTACTTC
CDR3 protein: CASRDKDFPTAKNIQYF

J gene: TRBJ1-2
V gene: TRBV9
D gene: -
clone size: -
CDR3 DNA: TGTGCCAGCAGCGGTTCGGTAGACTATGGCTACACCTTC
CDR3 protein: CASSGSVDYGYTF

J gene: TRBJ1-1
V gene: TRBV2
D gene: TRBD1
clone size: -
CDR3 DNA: TGTGCCAGCACCGGGACAGGGCGGCGGACTGAAGCTTTCTTT
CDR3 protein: CASTGTGRRTEAFF

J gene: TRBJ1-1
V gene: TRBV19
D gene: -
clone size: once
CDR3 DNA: TGTGCCAGTAGTATAGGCCTGGGGGGGCCAGAAGCTTTCTTT
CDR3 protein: CASSIGLGGPEAFF

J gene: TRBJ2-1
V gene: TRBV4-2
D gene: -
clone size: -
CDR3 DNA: TGTGCCAGCAGCCAAGATGGTTGGGACTCCTACAATGAGCAGTTCTTC
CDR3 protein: CASSQDGWDSYNEQFF

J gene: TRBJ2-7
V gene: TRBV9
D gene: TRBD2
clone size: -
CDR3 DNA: TGTGCCAGCAGCACCGGACTAGCAGATTACGAGCAGTACTTC
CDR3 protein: CASSTGLADYEQYF

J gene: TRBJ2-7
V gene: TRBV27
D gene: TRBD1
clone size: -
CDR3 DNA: TGTGCCAGCAGTCCCCTACCCGGGACAGGGGACCCCTACGAGCAGTACTTC
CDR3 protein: CASSPLPGTGDPYEQYF

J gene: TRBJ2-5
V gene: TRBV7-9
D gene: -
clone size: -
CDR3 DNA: TGTGCCAGCAGCTTACCAGGGGCCGTCGGGGAGACCCAGTACTTC
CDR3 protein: CASSLPGAVGETQYF

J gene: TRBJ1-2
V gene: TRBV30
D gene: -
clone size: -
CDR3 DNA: TGTGCCTGGAGTGTACTTGGGACACCGGGCGATGGCTACACCTTC
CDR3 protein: CAWSVLGTPGDGYTF

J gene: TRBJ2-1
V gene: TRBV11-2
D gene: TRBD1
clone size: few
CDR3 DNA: TGTGCCAGCAGCCTCCACACCGGGACAGGGGGCGCGGGCAATGAGCAGTTCTTC
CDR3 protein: CASSLHTGTGGAGNEQFF

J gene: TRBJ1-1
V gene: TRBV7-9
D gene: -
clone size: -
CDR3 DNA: TGTGCCAGCAGCCATCAGAACACTGAAGCTTTCTTT
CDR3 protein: CASSHQNTEAFF

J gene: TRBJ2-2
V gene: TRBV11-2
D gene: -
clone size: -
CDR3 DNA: TGTGCCAGCAGCGTGACAAACACCGGGGAGCTGTTTTTT
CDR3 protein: CASSVTNTGELFF

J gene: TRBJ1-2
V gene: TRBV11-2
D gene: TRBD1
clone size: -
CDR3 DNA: TGTGCCAGCAGCTTAGACCCGACAGGGTATGGCTACACCTTC
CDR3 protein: CASSLDPTGYGYTF

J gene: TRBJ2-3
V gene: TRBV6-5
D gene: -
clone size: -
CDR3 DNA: TGTGCCAGCAGTTACGAAAACACAGATACGCAGTATTTT
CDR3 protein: CASSYENTDTQYF

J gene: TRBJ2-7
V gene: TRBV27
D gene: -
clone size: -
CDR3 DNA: TGTGCCAGCAGTCCGAGGGGGTTATACGAGCAGTACTTC
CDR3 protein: CASSPRGLYEQYF

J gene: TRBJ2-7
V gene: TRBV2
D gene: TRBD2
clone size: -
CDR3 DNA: TGTGCCAGCTCCGGACTAGCGGGAGGGCCCCCCTACGAGCAGTACTTC
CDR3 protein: CASSGLAGGPPYEQYF

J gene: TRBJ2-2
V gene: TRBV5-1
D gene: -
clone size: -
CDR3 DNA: TGCGCCAGCAGCTTGGAAGGTGCGGCCGGGGAGCTGTTTTTT
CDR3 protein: CASSLEGAAGELFF

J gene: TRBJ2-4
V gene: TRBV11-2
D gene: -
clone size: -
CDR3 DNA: TGTGCCAGCAGCGACGGGACTTTCTTAGCCAAAAACATTCAGTACTTC
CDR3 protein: CASSDGTFLAKNIQYF

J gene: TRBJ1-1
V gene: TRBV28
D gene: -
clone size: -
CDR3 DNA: TGTGCCAGCAGTTTCCGGGATACTGAAGCTTTCTTT
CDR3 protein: CASSFRDTEAFF

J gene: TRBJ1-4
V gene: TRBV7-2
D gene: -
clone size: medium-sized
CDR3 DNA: TGTGCCAGCAGCCCTGATCCAACTAATGAAAAACTGTTTTTT
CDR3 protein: CASSPDPTNEKLFF

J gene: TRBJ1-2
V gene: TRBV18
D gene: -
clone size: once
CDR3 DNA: TGTGCCAGCGCCGCAGGGACGAGGCATGGCTACACCTTC
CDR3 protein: CASAAGTRHGYTF

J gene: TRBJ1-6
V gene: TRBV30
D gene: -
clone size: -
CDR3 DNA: TGTGCCTGGATATGGGGGGACGGAAATTCACCCCTCCACTTT
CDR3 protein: CAWIWGDGNSPLHF

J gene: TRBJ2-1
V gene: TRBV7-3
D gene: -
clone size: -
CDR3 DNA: TGTGCCAGCAGCCTTGCTTTGGAGAATGAGCAGTTCTTC
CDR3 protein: CASSLALENEQFF

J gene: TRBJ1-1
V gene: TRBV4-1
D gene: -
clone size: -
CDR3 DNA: TGCGCCAGCAGCCCGAGGGGCCAGGTGAACACTGAAGCTTTCTTT
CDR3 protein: CASSPRGQVNTEAFF

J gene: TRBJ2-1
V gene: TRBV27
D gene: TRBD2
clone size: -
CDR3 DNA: TGTGCCAGCAGTTTTCCCCCGGGAGGCTCCTACAATGAGCAGTTCTTC
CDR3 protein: CASSFPPGGSYNEQFF

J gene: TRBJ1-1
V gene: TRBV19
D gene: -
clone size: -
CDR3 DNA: TGTGCCAGTAGTATAGGTTGGGAAAAGAGCACTGAAGCTTTCTTT
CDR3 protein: CASSIGWEKSTEAFF